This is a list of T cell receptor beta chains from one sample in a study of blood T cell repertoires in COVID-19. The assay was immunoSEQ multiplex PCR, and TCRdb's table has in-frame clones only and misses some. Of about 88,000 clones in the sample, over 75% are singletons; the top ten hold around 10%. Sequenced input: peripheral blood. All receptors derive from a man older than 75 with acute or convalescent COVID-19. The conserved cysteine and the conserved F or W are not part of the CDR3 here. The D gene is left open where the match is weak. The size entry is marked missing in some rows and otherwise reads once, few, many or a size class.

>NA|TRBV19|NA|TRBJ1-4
ASMSILIGANEKLF
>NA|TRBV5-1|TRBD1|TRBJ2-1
ASSLEQGVFYEQF
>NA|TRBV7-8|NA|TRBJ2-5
ASSSDGEYQETQY
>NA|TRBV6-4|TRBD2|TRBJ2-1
ASSDRASGGRLSYNEQF
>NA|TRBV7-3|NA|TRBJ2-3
ASSFTSSGTDTQY
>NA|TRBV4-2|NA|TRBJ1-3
ASSQVFLPGIGNTIY
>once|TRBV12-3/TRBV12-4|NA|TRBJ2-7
ASSPRRYEQY
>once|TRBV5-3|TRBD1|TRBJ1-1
ARSPGPDRTFVGGTEAF
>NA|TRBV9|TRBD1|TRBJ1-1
ASSVGQPDTEAF
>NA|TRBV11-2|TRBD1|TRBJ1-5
ASSWQGGYNQPQH
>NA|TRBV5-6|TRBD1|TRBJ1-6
ASSYWTGLSPLH
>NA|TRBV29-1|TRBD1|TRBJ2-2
SAGGTGGTGELF
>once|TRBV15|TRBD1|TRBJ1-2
ATSRDRDRASYGYT
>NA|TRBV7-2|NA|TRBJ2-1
ASSSPGVGQF
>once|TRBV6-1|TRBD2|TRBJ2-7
ASSERASGAIFSYEQY
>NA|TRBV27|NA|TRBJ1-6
ASSGVEGNSPLH
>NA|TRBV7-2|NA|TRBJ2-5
ASSSVTGETQY